Listed below are T cell receptor beta chains from one sample, sequenced in a study of blood T cell repertoires in COVID-19. Sequencing used immunoSEQ multiplex PCR; TCRdb keeps in-frame clones, though not all of them. The top ten clones hold about 7.2% of a sample with about 160,000 clones, approximately 79% of them seen once. Material: PBMCs or T cells enriched from blood (not recorded which). These receptors were collected from a man aged 50 to 60 who had recovered from COVID-19. CDR3s include the opening cysteine and the closing phenylalanine or tryptophan. A D gene is named only where the DNA matches it firmly. Clone size is shown for a subset of rows, as once, few, many or a class of expanded clone.

>TRBD1|TRBJ2-7|.|TRBV3-1/TRBV3-2
CASTRGQGAYEQYF
TGTGCCAGCACCCGAGGACAGGGGGCCTACGAGCAGTACTTC
>TRBD1|TRBJ1-2|.|TRBV12-3/TRBV12-4
CASSSTGGYGYTF
TGTGCCAGCAGCTCGACAGGGGGCTATGGCTACACCTTC
>TRBD1|TRBJ2-7|once|TRBV5-1
CASSLGTGSDQYF
TGCGCCAGCAGCTTGGGGACAGGGAGCGACCAGTACTTC
>TRBD1|TRBJ1-2|few|TRBV11-2
CASSRQGTEGYTF
TGTGCCAGCAGCCGACAGGGGACGGAGGGCTACACCTTC
>TRBD2|TRBJ2-3|.|TRBV5-1
CASSFLAGGVSTDTQYF
TGCGCCAGCAGCTTTCTAGCGGGGGGCGTTAGCACAGATACGCAGTATTTT
>TRBD2|TRBJ2-1|.|TRBV7-2
CASSLFNGGYNEQFF
TGTGCCAGCAGCTTATTCAACGGGGGGTACAATGAGCAGTTCTTC
>.|TRBJ2-6|.|TRBV21-1
CASSRETSGGHSGANVLTF
TGTGCCAGCAGCAGGGAAACTAGCGGGGGGCACTCTGGGGCCAACGTCCTGACTTTC
>TRBD1|TRBJ1-2|.|TRBV12-3/TRBV12-4
CASSLEQGAGYTF
TGTGCCAGCAGTTTAGAACAGGGGGCTGGCTACACCTTC
>.|TRBJ2-7|.|TRBV4-1
CASSQDPRGDEQYF
TGCGCCAGCAGCCAAGATCCCAGGGGAGACGAGCAGTACTTC
>TRBD1|TRBJ1-6|.|TRBV6-1
CASSSLTGGNSPLHF
TGTGCCAGCAGTTCCCTGACAGGGGGAAATTCACCCCTCCACTTT
>.|TRBJ2-6|.|TRBV7-8
CASSLTGRGANVLTF
TGTGCCAGCAGCTTAACAGGGCGCGGGGCCAACGTCCTGACTTTC
>TRBD2|TRBJ2-3|.|TRBV5-4
CASSLAGGSGGAKGTQYF
TGTGCCAGCAGCTTGGCAGGGGGTAGCGGGGGGGCCAAAGGTACGCAGTATTTT
>TRBD1|TRBJ1-5|.|TRBV7-9
CASSRWTGRNQPQHF
TGTGCCAGCAGCCGGTGGACAGGACGAAATCAGCCCCAGCATTTT
>TRBD2|TRBJ2-3|once|TRBV7-2
CASSPRGAGGSTDTQYF
TGTGCCAGCAGCCCCCGTGGAGCGGGGGGGAGCACAGATACGCAGTATTTT
>TRBD1|TRBJ1-5|.|TRBV3-1/TRBV3-2
CASSQGYRGEQPQHF
TGTGCCAGCAGCCAAGGGTACAGGGGAGAACAGCCCCAGCATTTT
>TRBD1|TRBJ1-5|.|TRBV6-5
CASRGTGGRNQPQHF
TGTGCCAGCAGGGGGACAGGGGGCCGCAATCAGCCCCAGCATTTT
>.|TRBJ2-7|.|TRBV6-5
CASSYASSYEQYF
TGTGCCAGCAGTTACGCGAGCTCCTACGAGCAGTACTTC
>TRBD2|TRBJ2-5|.|TRBV7-9
CASSPRVRGGGQETQYF
TGTGCCAGCAGCCCCCGGGTTCGTGGCGGGGGACAAGAGACCCAGTACTTC
>TRBD2|TRBJ2-1|.|TRBV15
CATSRPKTSGGANEQFF
TGTGCCACCAGCAGGCCTAAGACTAGCGGGGGGGCCAATGAGCAGTTCTTC
>.|TRBJ1-6|.|TRBV18
CASSPRRGLTYNSPLHF
TGTGCCAGCTCACCACGTCGAGGGCTCACTTATAATTCACCCCTCCACTTT
>.|TRBJ2-3|.|TRBV12-3/TRBV12-4
CASTWGLGNTQYF
TGTGCCAGCACTTGGGGGCTTGGGAATACGCAGTATTTT
>.|TRBJ1-4|.|TRBV5-1
CASSLQGINEKLFF
TGCGCCAGCAGCTTACAGGGTATTAATGAAAAACTGTTTTTT
>TRBD1|TRBJ1-1|.|TRBV7-2
CASSSQGGLRTEAFF
TGTGCCAGCAGCTCCCAGGGGGGATTAAGGACTGAAGCTTTCTTT
>TRBD1|TRBJ2-7|.|TRBV5-5
CASSVTGFYEQYF
TGTGCCAGCAGTGTGACAGGGTTCTACGAGCAGTACTTC
>TRBD1|TRBJ1-1|.|TRBV30
CAWSPTTGQGEQNTEAFF
TGTGCCTGGAGTCCTACGACGGGACAGGGGGAACAGAACACTGAAGCTTTCTTT
>.|TRBJ1-5|.|TRBV27
CASSLTDPIRDQPQHF
TGTGCCAGCAGTTTAACCGACCCCATCCGGGATCAGCCCCAGCATTTT
>TRBD1|TRBJ1-6|.|TRBV19
CASSIGTDTSPLHF
TGTGCCAGTAGTATCGGGACAGATACTTCACCCCTCCACTTT
>TRBD1|TRBJ1-5|.|TRBV27
CASSLIGTGGPQPQHF
TGTGCCAGCAGTTTAATTGGGACAGGGGGCCCTCAGCCCCAGCATTTT
>.|TRBJ2-5|.|TRBV2
CASRRTGSQETQYF
TGTGCCAGCAGACGGACTGGCAGCCAAGAGACCCAGTACTTC